Given below is one T cell receptor (beta chain) in context. This clonotype came up many times. Its antigen remains unidentified. No base quality information exists; no much larger clone differs at one position. The method was multiplex PCR. The sequencer was an Illumina HiSeq 4000. TCR beta libraries were built with iRepertoire HTBI primers and Arm-PCR amplification of CDR3 regions. Before sequencing, the PCR products underwent gel purification. On the study's bioinformatics: Across samples, approximately 68 TRBV and over 11 TRBJ segments were identified and used for gene usage analysis of CDR3 amino acid clonotypes. Filtered high-quality paired reads were merged into contigs using COPE and FqMerger. Contigs were aligned with BLAST to IMGT TRBV, TRBD and TRBJ reference genes, and CDR3 was defined per IMGT. Any clonotype with a frequency above 0.1% was classified as a highly expanded clone. Shannon entropy was used to measure repertoire diversity, and the Gini coefficient was used to measure V-J evenness. Public clonotypes were defined as clonotypes shared by more than one individual. TCRdb ran its own pipeline on the public reads, namely fastp trimming at Q25 and MiXCR clone calling, and kept in-frame beta chains. Rows with one shared CDR3 protein collapse into an entry with the most common genes and DNA. None of the V and J calls come from the authors' own analysis; TCRdb made them. Recorded for this sample are over 350,000 distinct CDR3 sequences; about 15% of them occurred a single time. The ten largest clonotypes hold 7.8% of the sample.

This sample stems from a study of regulatory T cells in long-lasting Graves disease (dated by TCRdb to 2020 to 2023). Broadly, across the study: Patients with newly diagnosed Graves' disease had been on antithyroid drugs for under 3 months. A total of around 35 samples underwent TCR sequencing: around 13 from persistent and around 20 from newly diagnosed Graves' disease patients. The study took place in China and was registered as a clinical trial. This study used TCR sequencing and RNA sequencing of peripheral blood to compare persistent Graves' disease patients against newly diagnosed Graves' disease patients.

The sample's time point label, decoded: newly diagnosed GD, antithyroid drugs for less than 3 months. For both TCR sequencing and RNA sequencing, RNA was extracted from PBMCs using TRIzol. The diagnosis of Graves' disease followed American Thyroid Association guidelines. Patients for the study were recruited at an endocrinology department in Xi'an, China. From each patient, approximately 10 milliliters of peripheral blood was collected into an EDTA anticoagulant tube. Ficoll Paque Plus density gradient separation was used to isolate PBMCs, and no further T cell sorting was performed. An Agilent 2100 Bioanalyzer and agarose gel were used to assess RNA quality, and a NanoDrop 2000 was used to measure RNA concentration. The paper's findings and limits, for the study overall: The authors noted that the small sample size was a limitation that may lower accuracy. Patients with persistent disease shared more public clonotypes (around 2,500) than newly diagnosed patients did (around 930). Persistent Graves' disease patients showed lower TCR Shannon entropy and fewer highly expanded clones than newly diagnosed patients, suggesting clonal expansion. Because the primary lesion, thyroid tissue, could not be accessed, the study looked at peripheral blood alone. Sequencing and analysis were restricted to the TCR beta chain.

This sample was also put to use in a study of T cells in Graves' hyperthyroidism and ophthalmopathy. As the second paper documents: Stable Graves' hyperthyroidism was defined as the absence of progression to ophthalmopathy over 18 months of follow-up. The hyperthyroidism patients were between 18 and 65 years old and newly diagnosed, with a disease duration of less than 2 months. Any patient with an uncontrolled infection, another autoimmune disease, pregnancy or lactation was excluded. Diagnoses relied on clinical symptoms, serum thyroxine and TRAb, thyroid ultrasound and orbital computed tomography. The TCR CDR3 was subjected to a first round of RT-PCR using the HTBI primer set and the Qiagen OneStep RT-PCR kit. Most expanded thyroid clonotypes (frequency above 0.001) were also found in blood, which suggests that blood repertoires may mirror thyroid immune responses. In cross-validation, a model built on a 13 V-J signature told ophthalmopathy apart from stable hyperthyroidism with just under 90% sensitivity and 81% to 82% specificity, and in testing the same model reached 80%/75%. In validation, the model predicted progression to ophthalmopathy with around 71% sensitivity and about 72% specificity, a median of approximately 6.5 months before onset. To identify distinguishing TCR V-J signatures, a discovery cohort of some 99 patients was used, comprising some 45 with Graves' ophthalmopathy and 57 with stable Graves' hyperthyroidism. Prospective prediction of ophthalmopathy was tested in an independent validation cohort consisting of some 20 hyperthyroidism patients and around 17 patients who later progressed to ophthalmopathy. The roughly 100 discovery patients were randomly split 7:3 into training and test sets. In addition, the study compared T-cell repertoires in thyroid tissue and in blood from about 6 Graves' hyperthyroidism patients. After sampling, hyperthyroidism patients received methimazole starting at 30 mg daily, and ophthalmopathy patients received high-dose intravenous methylprednisolone. Libraries were constructed in a second round of multiplex PCR, after which size selection and purification were performed. Sequencing of the libraries was done on an Illumina HiSeq2000 using paired-end 100 bp reads. SOAPnuke was used to process the raw data, with reads discarded if the reads contained adapters or uncalled bases, had a mean Phred below 15, or lacked an exact constant-primer or identifier match. COPE v1.2.5 was used to merge the high-quality paired reads, and each unique nucleotide sequence was defined as a clonotype. MiTCR v1.1 was used to align the clonotypes against IMGT TRBV, TRBD and TRBJ reference segments. The analysis was restricted to V-J combinations with a frequency above 0.0001, which together covered about 99% of the repertoires. The TCS score was defined as the ratio of F50 (clonal expansion) to E x V (chaos), calculated using BLOSUM62-based TCRdist between CDR3 peptides within each V-J. Welch's t-statistics and random forest reduced just over 500 V-J features to roughly 13, which were used in a naive Bayes classifier (R e1071). Sample size was not statistically predetermined, and blinding of investigators to group allocation was not performed. TCR Vbeta CDR3 sequencing of fewer than 150 peripheral blood samples (more than 40 ophthalmopathy, about 75 hyperthyroidism and around 17 progressor patients) is reported in the paper.

This clonotype originated in a woman aged 40 to 50 with Graves disease. Donor details come from another sample of the same person, matched by shared clones. The starting material was peripheral blood mononuclear cells (PBMCs), obtained at new diagnosis, from a patient treated with antithyroid drugs.

The nucleotides read TGTGCCAGCACCGCCCGATGGGCTAGCGGGATTAATGAGCAGTTCTTC. Protein translation: CASTARWASGINEQFF. The sequence links TRBV2 to TRBJ2-1; 9 of the junction bases match TRBD2. The cysteine opens and the phenylalanine closes a CDR3 of 16 amino acids. The kept DNA is CDR3 alone, 48 bases in frame from the first base. CDR1 and CDR2 are drawn from the germline V gene: SNHLY, FYNNEI. Ends trimmed: V by 7 bases, J by 7 bases; bases unmatched to a gene: 14. Full variable domain (CDR3 extended with the reference TRBV2 and TRBJ2-1 proteins): EPEVTQTPSHQVTQMGQEVILRCVPISNHLYFYWYRQILGQKVEFLVSFYNNEISEKSEIFDDQFSVERPDGSNFTLKIRSTKLEDSAMYFCASTARWASGINEQFFGPGTRLTVL.